Listed here are 13 T cell receptor beta chains from one sample, sequenced in a study of CD8+ T cells in alopecia areata. RNA extraction was followed by reverse transcription into cDNA, which acted as the sequencing template. Measured with immunoSEQ multiplex PCR; TCRdb has only the in-frame clones, and not every one. The sample lists 150,000 or so clones; 45% to 55% were seen once. This specimen was CD8+ T cells sorted from blood, taken at week 0. These receptor sequences come from a human donor with alopecia areata.

The CDR3 here is CATSRDVATGDTGELFF. In nucleotides, the CDR3 is TGTGCCACCAGCAGAGATGTGGCTACAGGGGACACCGGGGAGCTGTTTTTT. The chain has TRBV15 and TRBJ2-2; the match to TRBD1 covers 7 bases. This CDR3 has 17 residues. V lost 0 bases and J lost 3; bases outside the gene matches: 7. Germline V gives CDR1 LNHNV, CDR2 YYDKDF (reference sequence).

J is TRBJ2-7 and V is TRBV19, with 8 bases aligning to TRBD1. Germline V CDR1 and CDR2: LNHDA, SQIVND (reference sequence). The junction had 11 bases not matched to a gene; V was cut back by 4 bases and J by 6 bases. CDR3 length: 15 amino acids. For the CDR3, the DNA is TGTGCCAGTAGTACCTCCAGGACAGGGTTGGGCGAGCAGTACTTC. Amino acids: CASSTSRTGLGEQYF.

V and J are TRBV10-3 and TRBJ1-4; unclear D gene. Trimming removed 6 bases at V and 0 bases at J, with 14 bases between. Germline-derived CDR1 and CDR2 are ENHRY and SYGVKD. The length of the CDR3 is 16 residues. The chain's CDR3 is CAISEGPFATNEKLFF. The CDR3 DNA sequence: TGTGCCATCAGCGAAGGACCTTTTGCAACTAATGAAAAACTGTTTTTT.

The gene calls are TRBV7-2 and TRBJ1-1, with D possibly being TRBD1 (5 bases). The CDR3 loop spans 14 amino acids. Germline CDR1 SGHTA, CDR2 FQGNSA. Deletions cut 10 bases from V and 5 bases from J, with 20 bases between. CDR3 coding DNA: TGTGCCAACTCTCGGGGCCTCACGGGGACTGAAGCTTTCTTT. Translated, it gives CANSRGLTGTEAFF.

The chain is built from TRBV20-1 and TRBJ1-4; D is uncertain. Trimming pared 3 bases from V and 7 bases from J, leaving 6 bases between. CDR3 length: 11 amino acids. Germline V gene lookup returns CDR1 DFQATT and CDR2 SNEGSKA (reference sequence). In DNA, the CDR3 is TGCAGTGCTAGTTTCCGTGAAAAACTGTTTTTT. It yields the protein CSASFREKLFF.

The chain combines TRBV13 with TRBJ2-7, with D possibly TRBD2 on 5 matching bases. This CDR3 is built from 15 residues. Germline CDR1 is PRHDT and CDR2 is FYEKMQ (reference sequence). Between the trimmed V and J ends, which lost 5 bases and 2 bases, there was a span of 16 bases. The CDR3 is CASSLDGAEPYEQYF. Written as DNA, the CDR3 is TGTGCCAGCAGCCTAGACGGAGCGGAACCCTACGAGCAGTACTTC.

The genes are TRBV30 and TRBJ2-1; possible D gene TRBD2, 7 bases. The CDR3 runs to 14 residues. In germline, CDR1 is GTSNPN, CDR2 SVGIG (reference sequence). The V end lost 2 bases, the J end lost 6 bases, and 14 bases lay between the germline ends. DNA for the CDR3: TGTGCCTGGAGTATCAGCGCGGGGGCCAATGAGCAGTTCTTC. This encodes CAWSISAGANEQFF.

This clone was detected ten times or more. The chain is built from TRBV4-3 and TRBJ2-2; the D is unclear. In germline, CDR1 is LGHNA, CDR2 YSLEER. Trimming took off 0 bases at V and 2 bases at J, with 10 bases between the two ends. The CDR3 extends over 16 amino acids. The CDR3 loop reads CASSQDRAANTGELFF. CDR3 bases: TGCGCCAGCAGCCAAGATAGGGCAGCCAACACCGGGGAGCTGTTTTTT.

This clone was recorded a few times. The CDR3 region is CAWNGRINTGELFF. The CDR3 DNA is TGTGCCTGGAACGGGAGGATCAACACCGGGGAGCTGTTTTTT. The chain joins TRBV30 to TRBJ2-2; 7 positions agree with TRBD2. The CDR3 extends over 14 amino acids. Unmatched junction bases numbered 4, after V lost 4 bases and J lost 2 bases. The germline V gene encodes CDR1 GTSNPN and CDR2 SVGIG (reference sequence).

About this clone itself: The likely explanation is a read error, given a far larger clone one base away. Other DNA sequences from this sample encode an identical CDR3 as well. The V gene is TRBV7-2, the J gene TRBJ2-7; D remains ambiguous. From germline, CDR1 is SGHTA and CDR2 FQGNSA. V lost 1 base to trimming and J lost 5 bases, with 12 bases between them. CDR3 size: 14 residues. CDR3 nucleotides: TGTGCCAGCAGCTTAGGAGGTTCGTGGGACGAGCAGTACTTC. Its translation is CASSLGGSWDEQYF.

As DNA, the CDR3 is TGTGCCAGCAGTGCCTGGGACAACTACGAGCAGTACTTC. Amino acids: CASSAWDNYEQYF. The J gene is TRBJ2-7, the V gene TRBV25-1, with a possible D match to TRBD1 (6 bases). The germline V and J ends were trimmed by 4 bases and 3 bases, with 10 bases remaining between them. Germline loops: CDR1 MGHDK, CDR2 SYGVNS. There are 13 residues in the CDR3.

This clone has more than one count but fewer than ten. This chain joins TRBV13 and TRBJ2-1, with 8 bases identical to TRBD2. J was trimmed by 8 bases and V by 5 bases; bases with no gene match: 14. The CDR3 is 16 amino acids. Per the germline V gene, CDR1 is PRHDT and CDR2 is FYEKMQ (reference sequence). CDR3 DNA: TGTGCCAGCAGCCCCCCCGGCGGGGGGCCGGGGGATGAGCAGTTCTTC. It yields the protein CASSPPGGGPGDEQFF.

The V gene is TRBV6-6, the J gene TRBJ2-5, with D maybe TRBD2 (5 bases). The length of the CDR3 is 12 residues. V was trimmed by 6 bases and J by 5 bases, leaving 10 bases between them. The germline V gene encodes CDR1 MNHNY and CDR2 SVGAGI (reference sequence). CDR3 residues: CASSEGWETQYF. DNA for the CDR3: TGTGCCAGCAGCGAGGGTTGGGAGACCCAGTACTTC.